These 29 T cell receptor beta chains came from one sample sequenced in a study of blood T cells in healthy people across ages. It was with a sample-barcoded 5' primer and a J-beta primer mix that a second PCR of roughly 6 to 12 cycles was run. TCRdb called the 5' RACE reads again in MiXCR, with one record for every CDR3 protein. The sample includes about 720,000 distinct CDR3 sequences, about a fifth of them seen just once. Sequenced material: blood. Receptor source: a man in his sixties or seventies in good health.

V and J are TRBV7-2 and TRBJ2-7; no reliable D call. V was pared by 1 base and J by 3 bases, with 10 bases between. The CDR3 is made up of 14 amino acids. Per the germline V gene, CDR1 is SGHTA and CDR2 is FQGNSA. CDR3 sequence: CASSLDAQLYEQYF. CDR3 DNA: TGTGCCAGCAGCTTAGACGCACAGCTCTACGAGCAGTACTTC.

There are a few counts of this clonotype. The chain uses TRBV20-1 and TRBJ2-1; D is perhaps TRBD2 (5 bases). The germline V and J ends were trimmed by 6 bases and 3 bases, with 15 bases remaining between them. Per germline, CDR1 DFQATT and CDR2 SNEGSKA (reference sequence). The CDR3 contains 14 residues. As DNA, the CDR3 is TGCAGTGCCCCTCGGCTAGCCGACTACAATGAGCAGTTCTTC. It encodes CSAPRLADYNEQFF.

This clonotype was detected only a few times. The chain is built from TRBV14 and TRBJ2-2; D gene ambiguous. Looked up from germline, CDR1 is SGHDN and CDR2 is FVKESK. The CDR3 has 13 residues. Trimming left V 0 bases short and J 4 bases short, with 3 bases between. CDR3 in amino acids: CASSQEFTGELFF. Here the CDR3 DNA reads TGTGCCAGCAGCCAAGAATTCACCGGGGAGCTGTTTTTT. Combining the CDR3 with reference TRBV14 and TRBJ2-2 gives the whole variable domain EAGVTQFPSHSVIEKGQTVTLRCDPISGHDNLYWYRRVMGKEIKFLLHFVKESKQDESGMPNNRFLAERTGGTYSTLKVQPAELEDSGVYFCASSQEFTGELFFGEGSRLTVL.

This clonotype was seen a few times. The V call is TRBV20-1, the J call TRBJ1-1; D possibly corresponds to TRBD1 (6 bases). Trimming left V 5 bases short and J 1 base short, with 17 bases between. This CDR3 has 15 amino acids. The germline V gene encodes CDR1 DFQATT and CDR2 SNEGSKA (reference sequence). The CDR3, as DNA: TGCAGTGCTCGAAACTCGGGGGCGCCGAACACTGAAGCTTTCTTT. Protein: CSARNSGAPNTEAFF.

The J gene is TRBJ2-1, the V gene TRBV4-1; 11 positions match TRBD2. The ends lost 1 base at V and 6 bases at J; junction bases unmatched: 8. CDR1 is MGHRA and CDR2 is YSYEKL in the germline V gene. CDR3 length: 17 amino acids. The CDR3: CASSQGATSGMINEQFF. CDR3 in DNA: TGCGCCAGCAGCCAAGGGGCGACTAGCGGGATGATCAATGAGCAGTTCTTC.

There are a few counts of this clonotype. This chain uses TRBV6-1 with TRBJ2-3, with D maybe TRBD2 (6 bases). The germline CDR1 and CDR2 sequences are MNHNS and SASEGT. The CDR3 is 16 amino acids. Trimming took 8 bases from V and 4 from J, leaving 22 bases between them. The CDR3, as DNA: TGTGCCAGCGCTCCCCCCGGACTAATTAGTCCAGATACGCAGTATTTT. Its translation: CASAPPGLISPDTQYF.

The CDR3 DNA reads as TGTGCCAGCAGCTCCCCAGGGGACAGGGGGGCGAATAGTGGGGCCAACGTCCTGACTTTC. This translates into CASSSPGDRGANSGANVLTF. The J gene is TRBJ2-6, the V gene TRBV7-9, with 11 bases matching TRBD1. This CDR3 is 20 amino acids long. From germline, CDR1 is SEHNR and CDR2 FQNEAQ (reference sequence). With 4 bases clipped from V and 3 bases from J, the junction kept 14 bases outside the gene matches.

V is TRBV5-1 and J is TRBJ2-7; 9 nucleotides line up with TRBD2. The trim removed 4 bases at V and 2 bases at J, leaving 7 bases unmatched. This CDR3 comprises 15 residues. Germline CDR1 SGHRS, CDR2 YFSETQ. The CDR3 reads CASSPIAGDTYEQYF. Here the CDR3 DNA reads TGCGCCAGCAGCCCCATAGCGGGGGACACCTACGAGCAGTACTTC.

This clonotype was found many times. The chain links TRBV7-3 to TRBJ1-1; perhaps TRBD1 as D (6 bases). V lost 2 bases and J 2 bases, leaving 9 bases between the germline ends. CDR3 length: 14 residues. Germline CDR1 reads SGHTA; CDR2 reads FQGTGA. CDR3 coding DNA: TGTGCCAGCAGCTTATCCGGGGGCAACACTGAAGCTTTCTTT. It is translated as CASSLSGGNTEAFF. Full variable domain (remainder filled in from reference TRBV7-3 and TRBJ1-1): GAGVSQTPSNKVTEKGKYVELRCDPISGHTALYWYRQSLGQGPEFLIYFQGTGAADDSGLPNDRFFAVRPEGSVSTLKIQRTERGDSAVYLCASSLSGGNTEAFFGQGTRLTVV.

This clonotype showed up just a few times. The chain carries TRBV21-1 and TRBJ1-1. TRBV21-1 is flagged as a pseudogene. CDR3 length equals 13 residues. This CDR3 is CARHRIPNGEAFF. For the CDR3, the DNA is TGTGCCAGGCACAGAATTCCCAATGGTGAAGCTTTCTTT.

There are many counts of this clonotype. The V and J genes are TRBV14 and TRBJ2-3; the D is unclear. The germline V gene encodes CDR1 SGHDN and CDR2 FVKESK. This CDR3 is 13 amino acids long. V lost 2 bases, J lost 6 bases, and 9 bases lay in between. CDR3 protein: CASSQIPLDTQYF. The CDR3 DNA is TGTGCCAGCAGCCAAATCCCACTGGATACGCAGTATTTT.

The sample holds a few counts of this clonotype. The chain uses TRBV27 and TRBJ2-6, with D maybe TRBD1 (6 bases). Trimming took 5 bases from V and 0 from J, leaving 14 bases between them. The CDR3 has 17 amino acids. Germline V gene lookup returns CDR1 MNHEY and CDR2 SMNVEV (reference sequence). The CDR3 DNA reads as TGTGCCAGCAGTCCTGGACAGTTTTCCTCTGGGGCCAACGTCCTGACTTTC. It yields the protein CASSPGQFSSGANVLTF.

The chain is built from TRBV30 and TRBJ2-3, with TRBD2 identical over 7 bases. This CDR3 contains 17 residues. Germline V gene sequence: CDR1 GTSNPN, CDR2 SVGIG (reference sequence). V shed 0 bases, J shed 6 bases, and the junction held 15 bases outside the gene matches. CDR3 in amino acids: CAWSVSLVGGPWDTQYF. For the CDR3, the DNA is TGTGCCTGGAGTGTATCTTTAGTGGGAGGGCCGTGGGATACGCAGTATTTT.

In this sample, this clonotype turned up many times. This CDR3 is CSVLPNTEAFF. CDR3 sequence (DNA): TGCAGCGTTCTTCCCAACACTGAAGCTTTCTTT. This sequence joins TRBV29-1 and TRBJ1-1; D is ambiguous. The CDR3 consists of 11 residues. The V gene's germline CDR1 is SQVTM and CDR2 ANQGSEA. V was cut by 5 bases and J by 2 bases, with 6 bases left in between.

The J gene is TRBJ2-7, the V gene TRBV7-9, with no clear D. Trimming pared 5 bases from V and 0 bases from J, leaving 14 bases between. The CDR3 covers 15 residues. The germline V gene encodes CDR1 SEHNR and CDR2 FQNEAQ (reference sequence). Here the CDR3 DNA reads TGTGCCAGCAGCCCAATACAGTTCAGCTCCTACGAGCAGTACTTC. Translation gives CASSPIQFSSYEQYF.

The sample holds a few counts of this clonotype. V is TRBV7-8 and J is TRBJ2-7, with TRBD2 matching 12 bases. The ends lost 5 bases at V and 4 bases at J; junction bases unmatched: 12. This CDR3 spans 17 amino acids. Germline V CDR1 and CDR2: SGHVS, FQNEAQ. The CDR3 loop reads CASSNHGLAGMVYEQYV. CDR3 DNA sequence: TGTGCCAGCAGCAACCACGGACTAGCGGGAATGGTGTACGAGCAGTACGTC.

The table lists this clonotype with a few counts. Germline and junction disagree at one end, which may indicate a read error. The chain recombines TRBV7-9 with TRBJ2-5, with a weak D call TRBD1 (6 bases). The CDR3 extends over 16 amino acids. Per the germline V gene, CDR1 is SEHNR and CDR2 is FQNEAQ (reference sequence). The CDR3 reads CASSLEQGLGVQTQYF. Written as DNA, the CDR3 is TGTGCCAGCAGCTTAGAACAGGGCCTCGGCGTTCAGACGCAGTACTTC.

This clonotype was detected only a few times. This chain connects TRBV20-1 to TRBJ1-4; maybe TRBD1 (6 bases). Trimming pared 5 bases from V and 8 bases from J, leaving 21 bases between. Germline-derived CDR1 and CDR2 are DFQATT and SNEGSKA (reference sequence). This CDR3 spans 15 amino acids. The DNA of the CDR3 is TGCAGTGCTCCGCCTTACAGGGAAGGCGGAGAAAAACTGTTTTTT. Protein product: CSAPPYREGGEKLFF.

In its sample, this clonotype was seen a few times. The gene calls are TRBV15 and TRBJ2-3; unclear D gene. V shed 3 bases and J shed 3 bases, with 4 bases lying between them. The CDR3 has 12 residues. CDR1 and CDR2 (germline): LNHNV, YYDKDF (reference sequence). The CDR3 nucleotides are TGTGCCACCAGCAGGGCGACAGATACGCAGTATTTT. Translating gives CATSRATDTQYF.

This clonotype showed up many times. The chain combines TRBV10-3 with TRBJ2-1; TRBD2 matches 11 bases. Germline trimming cut 7 bases from V and 4 bases from J; bases unmatched to any gene: 12. CDR1 and CDR2 from the germline V gene are ENHRY and SYGVKD. The CDR3 totals 17 residues. The CDR3 DNA sequence: TGTGCCATCACCGAAACAGAACGACTAGCGGGATACAATGAGCAGTTCTTC. Amino acids: CAITETERLAGYNEQFF.

This clonotype was observed many times. The rearrangement joins TRBV30 to TRBJ2-5, with no clear D. Germline V gene sequence: CDR1 GTSNPN, CDR2 SVGIG (reference sequence). The CDR3 is made up of 15 amino acids. Trimming took off 4 bases at V and 1 base at J, with 16 bases between the two ends. CDR3 nucleotides: TGTGCCTGGACCGTTCCCTCGGGCCCCCAAGAGACCCAGTACTTC. Protein: CAWTVPSGPQETQYF.

Of note for this clonotype: With a much larger clone just one base away, this may be a read error. The chain employs TRBV7-6 and TRBJ2-3; no clear D gene. V lost 3 bases and J 4 bases, leaving 8 bases between the germline ends. CDR1 and CDR2 (germline): SGHVS, FNYEAQ. The CDR3 extends over 13 amino acids. As DNA, the CDR3 is TGTGCCAGCAGCTTCGAGTGGGCAGATACGCAGTATTTT. This encodes CASSFEWADTQYF.

This clonotype was found a few times. This chain links TRBV7-9 with TRBJ1-2; D unresolved. The CDR3 has 14 amino acids. Germline V lookup: CDR1 SEHNR, CDR2 FQNEAQ (reference sequence). The V and J ends lost 1 base and 11 bases respectively, with 17 bases between them. The CDR3 is CASSLVEGRAAYTF. The DNA of the CDR3 is TGTGCCAGCAGCTTAGTGGAGGGCCGGGCGGCGTACACCTTC.

The rearrangement joins TRBV6-5 to TRBJ2-5, with 8 bases identical to TRBD2. The CDR3 consists of 16 residues. V lost 0 bases and J lost 0; bases outside the gene matches: 3. From germline, CDR1 is MNHEY and CDR2 SVGAGI. The CDR3 is CASSYSQRGYQETQYF. DNA of the CDR3: TGTGCCAGCAGTTACTCCCAGCGGGGGTACCAAGAGACCCAGTACTTC.

Concerning this clonotype: A much larger clone sits a single nucleotide away, making a read error possible. The rearrangement uses TRBV7-9 and TRBJ1-6, with 7 bases lining up with TRBD1. CDR3 length: 15 residues. V lost 5 bases, J lost 6 bases, and 7 bases stayed unmatched. Germline V gene data show CDR1 as SEHNR and CDR2 as FQNEAQ (reference sequence). CDR3 DNA: TGTGCCAGCAGCACGCGACAGGGAGCTAATTCACCCCTCCACTTT. Its protein is CASSTRQGANSPLHF.

There are a few counts of this clonotype. The CDR3 sequence is CSTGIPDTQYF. The CDR3 DNA reads as TGCAGCACAGGGATACCAGATACGCAGTATTTT. The V call is TRBV20-1, the J call TRBJ2-3, with a tentative D call TRBD1 (6 bases). CDR3 length equals 11 residues. The germline gives CDR1 DFQATT, CDR2 SNEGSKA (reference sequence).

This chain connects TRBV18 to TRBJ1-1, with D perhaps TRBD1 (6 bases). The CDR3 consists of 16 residues. CDR1 KGHSH and CDR2 LQKENI come from the germline V gene. Deletions cut 5 bases from V and 1 base from J, with 17 bases between. In DNA, the CDR3 is TGTGCCAGCTCAGCCCCAAGGTTCAGGGGGAACACTGAAGCTTTCTTT. Amino acids: CASSAPRFRGNTEAFF.

The chain links TRBV5-1 to TRBJ2-3; possible D gene TRBD1, 5 bases. Germline V gives CDR1 SGHRS, CDR2 YFSETQ. Trimming pared 0 bases from V and 5 bases from J, leaving 10 bases between. This CDR3 has 14 residues. Here the CDR3 reads CASSLEGPLDTQYF. The DNA of the CDR3 is TGCGCCAGCAGCTTGGAGGGGCCCCTAGATACGCAGTATTTT.

This clonotype came up many times. The rearrangement links TRBV12-3 or TRBV12-4 to TRBJ1-2, with 7 bases matching TRBD1. The CDR3 extends over 15 amino acids. V lost 6 bases and J lost 2; bases outside the gene matches: 9. The CDR3: CASSVSGQPNYGYTF. The CDR3 DNA reads as TGTGCCAGCAGCGTCTCGGGACAGCCAAACTATGGCTACACCTTC.